Below are 6 T cell receptor beta chains sequenced from a single sample in a study of OX40 agonist ivuxolimab in advanced cancers. The library was obtained by the immunoSEQ multiplex PCR assay. TCRdb stores this immuneACCESS table with in-frame sequences only. Part of the clones is absent; in the studies checked, under half of the shortfall reflects unresolved V genes, and no reason is known for the rest. Present in this sample are tens of thousands of clones, 86% of which were seen just once. Clones ranked in the top ten supply about 1.2% of the sample. The source was CD4+ or CD8+ T cells sorted from blood, collected in a trial of the OX40 agonist ivuxolimab. The origin of the receptors is an adult with an advanced solid tumor such as melanoma, head and neck, liver or kidney cancer.

The chain joins TRBV18 to TRBJ2-3; D call uncertain. V lost 3 bases, J lost 0 bases, and 13 bases lay in between. The CDR3 loop spans 16 amino acids. Per the germline V gene, CDR1 is KGHSH and CDR2 is LQKENI. The CDR3 here is CASSPPGQSSTDTQYF. The CDR3 nucleotides read TGTGCCAGCTCACCCCCGGGCCAATCTAGCACAGATACGCAGTATTTT.

The chain is built from TRBV7-2 and TRBJ1-1; no clear D gene. Germline loops: CDR1 SGHTA, CDR2 FQGNSA. The CDR3 length is 11 residues. V lost 5 bases and J 6 bases, leaving 7 bases between the germline ends. The CDR3 sequence is CASSPSAEAFF. CDR3 DNA sequence: TGTGCCAGCAGCCCGTCGGCTGAAGCTTTCTTT.

This chain uses TRBV7-2 with TRBJ2-3; the match to TRBD1 covers 7 bases. CDR1 is SGHTA, CDR2 FQGNSA, per germline. The CDR3 loop spans 16 amino acids. Trimming at V came to 5 bases and at J to 0 bases, leaving 8 bases not matched to a gene. The CDR3 sequence is CASSMGQLVSTDTQYF. The CDR3 coding sequence is TGTGCCAGCAGCATGGGACAGTTGGTGAGCACAGATACGCAGTATTTT.

The J gene is TRBJ1-2, the V gene TRBV5-1; tentatively, D is TRBD1 (5 bases). The CDR3 is made up of 14 amino acids. Per germline, CDR1 SGHRS and CDR2 YFSETQ. The V and J ends lost 1 base and 6 bases respectively, with 13 bases between them. The CDR3 here is CASSLQSQGDGYTF. The CDR3 bases are TGCGCCAGCAGCTTGCAATCTCAGGGAGATGGCTACACCTTC.

This rearrangement joins TRBV9 to TRBJ1-1; maybe TRBD1 (6 bases). Trimming took off 7 bases at V and 3 bases at J, with 28 bases between the two ends. From germline, CDR1 is SGDLS and CDR2 YYNGEE. This CDR3 is 18 amino acids long. The CDR3 sequence: CASFKRGTIHSGYTEAFF. As DNA, the CDR3 is TGTGCCAGCTTTAAAAGGGGGACTATTCATAGTGGTTACACTGAAGCTTTCTTT. Variable domain in full (rest from reference TRBV9 and TRBJ1-1): DSGVTQTPKHLITATGQRVTLRCSPRSGDLSVYWYQQSLDQGLQFLIQYYNGEERAKGNILERFSAQQFPDLHSELNLSSLELGDSALYFCASFKRGTIHSGYTEAFFGQGTRLTVV.

This chain links TRBV7-2 with TRBJ1-1, with 9 bases that match TRBD1. In germline, CDR1 is SGHTA, CDR2 FQGNSA. The CDR3 extends over 13 amino acids. The V gene end was trimmed by 5 bases and the J gene end by 7 bases; junction bases not matched to a gene: 5. CDR3 residues: CASSRDRAGEAFF. DNA of the CDR3: TGTGCCAGCAGCCGGGACAGGGCTGGTGAAGCTTTCTTT.